The clone carrying this T cell receptor beta chain was picked up many times. Its antigen is not known. This sample was included in a study of early T cells in non-severe SARS-CoV-2 infection. The overall study: Bulk RNA from unsorted whole blood was sequenced; chains were unpaired.

The library protocol tagged individual cDNA molecules with unique molecular identifiers. TCRdb redid the calling of the 5' RACE reads with MiXCR, one entry per CDR3 protein. Of approximately 70,000 distinct CDR3 sequences in the sample, 10% to 15% were seen once. Study-wide findings and caveats: Reliance on VDJdb matching favored anti-spike CD8 responses; private and CD4 specificities were missed.

Looked up from germline, CDR1 is SGDLS and CDR2 is YYNGEE. The CDR3 has 15 amino acids. V dropped 3 bases and J dropped 4; count of bases not matched to a gene: 7. V is TRBV9 and J is TRBJ2-5, with TRBD2 matching 9 bases. The TCR comes from an adult who was a healthcare worker with PCR-confirmed SARS-CoV-2 infection or an uninfected control (not recorded which). The donor label of this sample is uncertain. Sequenced here: whole blood, sampled at baseline. CDR3 protein: CASSAGGRAGETQYF. CDR3 nucleotide sequence: TGTGCCAGCAGCGCTGGCGGGAGGGCAGGAGAGACCCAGTACTTC.